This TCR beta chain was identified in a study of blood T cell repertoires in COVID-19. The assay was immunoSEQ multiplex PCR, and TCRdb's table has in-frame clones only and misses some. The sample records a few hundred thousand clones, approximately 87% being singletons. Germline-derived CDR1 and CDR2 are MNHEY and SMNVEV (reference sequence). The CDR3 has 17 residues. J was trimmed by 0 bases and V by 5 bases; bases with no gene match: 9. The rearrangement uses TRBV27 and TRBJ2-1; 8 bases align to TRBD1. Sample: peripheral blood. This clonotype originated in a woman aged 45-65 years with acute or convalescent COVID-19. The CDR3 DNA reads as TGTGCCAGCAGTCGGTCCCGGGACAGGAGCTCCTACAATGAGCAGTTCTTC. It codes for CASSRSRDRSSYNEQFF.